The 7 T cell receptor beta chains below come from one sample, sequenced in a study of low-dose radiotherapy and immunotherapy resistance in tumors. Indicated time point: before trial treatment. Both TCRalpha and TCRbeta chains were reverse transcribed with V-gene-specific primers. The PCR that amplified TCRs ran for around 20 cycles, relying on a constant-region primer and a V-primer adapter. Via MiXCR, TCRdb re-called the reads, giving one row per CDR3 protein. This table holds over 55,000 distinct CDR3 sequences, around 32% found once. Source: PBMCs, taken before treatment. The receptors were sampled from a female donor with ovarian cancer.

In this sample, this clonotype turned up once. CDR3 coding DNA: TGTGCCAGCAGCCCACACCTAGGGAGGGCTGGAAGGACTGAAGCTTTCTTT. Its protein product is CASSPHLGRAGRTEAFF. The chain has TRBV6-5 and TRBJ1-1; D unclear. The germline V gene encodes CDR1 MNHEY and CDR2 SVGAGI. V was cut by 6 bases and J by 5 bases, with 25 bases left in between. The CDR3 extends over 17 amino acids.

The chain has TRBV20-1 and TRBJ2-1, with 13 bases matching TRBD2. The germline V gene encodes CDR1 DFQATT and CDR2 SNEGSKA (reference sequence). The length of the CDR3 is 19 residues. J lost 8 bases, V lost 4 bases, and 20 bases had no gene match. CDR3 in DNA: TGCAGTGCTACGAACCCCAAGACTTGGACTAGCGGGAGATTTCATGAGCAGTTCTTC. Its translation: CSATNPKTWTSGRFHEQFF.

This clonotype was detected many times. The genes are TRBV20-1 and TRBJ2-7, with 7 positions matching TRBD2. V was pared by 0 bases and J by 2 bases, with 4 bases of the junction left unmatched. The CDR3 loop spans 14 amino acids. Per the germline V gene, CDR1 is DFQATT and CDR2 is SNEGSKA (reference sequence). Here the CDR3 reads CSARDPSGTYEQYF. In DNA form, the CDR3 reads TGCAGTGCTAGAGACCCTAGCGGAACCTACGAGCAGTACTTC.

The rearrangement joins TRBV24-1 to TRBJ1-2; D unresolved. Germline CDR1 reads KGHDR; CDR2 reads SFDVKD. This CDR3 comprises 13 residues. The ends were cut back, 7 bases at V and 0 bases at J, with 8 bases in the middle. The CDR3 sequence is CATSLGANYGYTF. CDR3 DNA: TGTGCCACCAGCCTTGGAGCTAACTATGGCTACACCTTC.

As to this clonotype: A far more abundant clone sits one base away, making this likely a read error. This rearrangement joins TRBV6-1 to TRBJ2-6; D remains ambiguous. Germline assignment: CDR1 MNHNS and CDR2 SASEGT. The CDR3 consists of 15 residues. Trimming removed 1 base at V and 0 bases at J, with 4 bases between. The CDR3 protein is CASSEGGSGANVLTF. The CDR3 coding sequence is TGTGCCAGCAGTGAAGGGGGCTCTGGGGCCAACGTCCTGACTTTC.

DNA of the CDR3: TGTGCCAGCAGCCTGGTGCGGGGAATCTACGAGCAGTACTTC. It codes for CASSLVRGIYEQYF. This rearrangement joins TRBV7-8 to TRBJ2-7; D perhaps matches TRBD2 (6 bases). The germline V and J ends were trimmed by 5 bases and 3 bases, with 14 bases remaining between them. This CDR3 spans 14 amino acids. The germline CDR1 and CDR2 sequences are SGHVS and FQNEAQ.

This clonotype was seen ten or more times. This rearrangement joins TRBV3-1 to TRBJ2-2; no firm D call. Trimming stripped 1 base from V and 6 bases from J, with 15 bases between. Germline V CDR1 and CDR2: LGHDT, YNNKEL (reference sequence). CDR3 length: 16 residues. CDR3 protein: CASSQGPGTQAGELFF. The CDR3 region has the DNA TGTGCCAGCAGCCAAGGGCCCGGCACCCAAGCCGGGGAGCTGTTTTTT.